This T cell receptor beta chain was observed in a study of T cell responses to AZD1222 COVID-19 vaccine. Study outcomes and limitations: CD4 TCRs covered the whole spike, strongest at regions 160-218 and 743-854.

CDR1 MGHRA and CDR2 YSYEKL come from the germline V gene. This CDR3 comprises 20 residues. The germline V and J ends were trimmed by 0 bases and 8 bases, with 28 bases remaining between them. Sequencing was performed with immunoSEQ multiplex PCR; in TCRdb, only in-frame clones are kept and a portion is missing. The sample contains about 120,000 clones, roughly 92% of which appear only once. As regards this clone: The antigen is unknown.

The chain has TRBV4-1 and TRBJ1-4; TRBD1 is a possible D gene (5 bases). This TCR came from an adult in good health. The source material was peripheral blood, sampled on day 0 of AZD1222 vaccination. The CDR3 coding sequence is TGCGCCAGCAGCCAAGATTGGCCTTGGAGACAGAGGGGAGGGAACGAAAAACTGTTTTTT. Amino acids: CASSQDWPWRQRGGNEKLFF.